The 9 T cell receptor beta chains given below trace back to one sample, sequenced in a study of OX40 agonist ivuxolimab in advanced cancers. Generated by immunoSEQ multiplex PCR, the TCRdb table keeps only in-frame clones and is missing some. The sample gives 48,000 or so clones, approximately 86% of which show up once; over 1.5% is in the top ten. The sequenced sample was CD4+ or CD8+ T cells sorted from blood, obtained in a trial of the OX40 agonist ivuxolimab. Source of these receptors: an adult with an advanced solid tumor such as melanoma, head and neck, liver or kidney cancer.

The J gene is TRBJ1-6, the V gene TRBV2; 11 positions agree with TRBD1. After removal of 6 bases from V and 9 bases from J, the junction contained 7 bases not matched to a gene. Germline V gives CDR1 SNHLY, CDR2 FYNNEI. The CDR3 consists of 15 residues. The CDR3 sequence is CASRGQGVWGSPLHF. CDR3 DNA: TGTGCCAGCAGGGGACAGGGGGTCTGGGGTTCACCCCTCCACTTT.

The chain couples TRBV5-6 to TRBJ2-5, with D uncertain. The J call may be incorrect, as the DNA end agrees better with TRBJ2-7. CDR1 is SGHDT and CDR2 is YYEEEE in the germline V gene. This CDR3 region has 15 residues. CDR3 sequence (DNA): TGTGCCAGCACTCTGACTGGGCCCAGCCCGTACGAGCAGTACTTC. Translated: CASTLTGPSPYEQYF.

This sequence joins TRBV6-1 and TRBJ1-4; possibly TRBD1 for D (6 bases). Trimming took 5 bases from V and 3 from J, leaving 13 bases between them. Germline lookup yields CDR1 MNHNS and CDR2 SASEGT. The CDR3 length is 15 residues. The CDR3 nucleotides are TGTGCCAGCAGTAGACGGACAGCCTCTAATGAAAAACTGTTTTTT. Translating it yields CASSRRTASNEKLFF.

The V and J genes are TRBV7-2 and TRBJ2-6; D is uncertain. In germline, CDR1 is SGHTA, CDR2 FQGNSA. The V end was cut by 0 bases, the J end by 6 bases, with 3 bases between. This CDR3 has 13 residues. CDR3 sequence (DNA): TGTGCCAGCAGCTTAGCAGAGGCCAACGTCCTGACTTTC. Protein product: CASSLAEANVLTF.

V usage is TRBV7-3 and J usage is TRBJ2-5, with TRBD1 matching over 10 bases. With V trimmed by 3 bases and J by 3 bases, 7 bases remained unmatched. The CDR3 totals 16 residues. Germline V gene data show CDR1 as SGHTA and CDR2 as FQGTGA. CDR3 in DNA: TGTGCCAGCAGCTTTAGCGCGGGACAGGGGAAAGAGACCCAGTACTTC. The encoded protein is CASSFSAGQGKETQYF.

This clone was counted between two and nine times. The CDR3 DNA is TGCGCCAGCAGCCGGGACAGGGATTCACCCCTCCACTTT. It encodes CASSRDRDSPLHF. This chain connects TRBV5-1 to TRBJ1-6, with 9 nucleotides matching TRBD1. This CDR3 comprises 13 residues. Germline assignment: CDR1 SGHRS and CDR2 YFSETQ. After removal of 4 bases from V and 8 bases from J, the junction contained 1 base not matched to a gene.

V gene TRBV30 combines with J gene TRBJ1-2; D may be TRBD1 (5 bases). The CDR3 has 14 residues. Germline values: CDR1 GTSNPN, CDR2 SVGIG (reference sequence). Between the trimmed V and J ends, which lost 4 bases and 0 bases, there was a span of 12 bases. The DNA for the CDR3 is TGTGCCTGGACTTTGACAGTTTCTAACTATGGCTACACCTTC. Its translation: CAWTLTVSNYGYTF.

CDR3 sequence (DNA): TGTGCCAGCAGAGGGACAACCTACAATGAGCAGTTCTTC. Protein sequence: CASRGTTYNEQFF. The gene calls are TRBV6-6 and TRBJ2-1; possibly TRBD1 for D (6 bases). Germline V gene lookup returns CDR1 MNHNY and CDR2 SVGAGI (reference sequence). This CDR3 comprises 13 residues. Deletions cut 6 bases from V and 2 bases from J, with 8 bases between.

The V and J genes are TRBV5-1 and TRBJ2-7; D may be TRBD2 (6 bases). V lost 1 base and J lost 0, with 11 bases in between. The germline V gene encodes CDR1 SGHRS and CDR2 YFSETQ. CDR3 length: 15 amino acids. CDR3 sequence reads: CASSLLASDSYEQYF. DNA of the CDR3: TGCGCCAGCAGCTTGTTGGCTAGCGACTCCTACGAGCAGTACTTC. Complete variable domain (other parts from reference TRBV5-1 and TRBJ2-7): KAGVTQTPRYLIKTRGQQVTLSCSPISGHRSVSWYQQTPGQGLQFLFEYFSETQRNKGNFPGRFSGRQFSNSRSEMNVSTLELGDSALYLCASSLLASDSYEQYFGPGTRLTVT.